Described below is a single T cell receptor beta chain sequence and its context. CDR1 is PRHDT and CDR2 is FYEKMQ in the germline V gene (reference sequence). The V and J ends lost 1 base and 10 bases, in that order; junction bases with no gene match: 8. The CDR3 totals 16 residues. The TCR beta CDR3 regions underwent amplification using RNA transcripts as the source. Initially, a first-round RT-PCR of the TCR CDR3 employed the HTBI primer set. TCRdb fed the multiplex PCR reads into MiXCR, producing one record per CDR3 protein. The sample consists of fewer than 450,000 distinct CDR3 sequences, 17% of them appearing once. This sample was taken from a study of T cells in Graves' hyperthyroidism and ophthalmopathy. Exclusion followed for patients with uncontrolled infection, other autoimmune disease, pregnancy or lactation. Clinical symptoms, serum thyroxine and TRAb, thyroid ultrasound and orbital computed tomography together formed the diagnostic basis. Progressors' blood was drawn at hyperthyroidism diagnosis, before ophthalmopathy symptoms.

The sequenced sample was blood. This chain uses TRBV13 with TRBJ2-1; 12 bases map to TRBD2. The receptor was derived from a woman aged 25 to 39 with Graves' hyperthyroidism that later progressed to Graves' ophthalmopathy. The CDR3 nucleotides read TGTGCCAGCAGCTTAGTCCCGCAGGGGACTAGCGGGGAGCAGTTCTTC. Amino acids: CASSLVPQGTSGEQFF.